Shown below are 9 T cell receptor beta chains from a single sample sequenced in a study of T cells in localized non-small cell lung cancer. The protocol was immunoSEQ multiplex PCR, while the TCRdb copy is restricted to in-frame clones and leaves out a portion. Among tens of thousands of clones listed, 81% were seen once. The sample in question was peripheral blood mononuclear cells, obtained before any cancer treatment. The receptors were gathered from a man between 40 and 75 years old with stage III lung adenocarcinoma.

At least ten counts were recorded for this clone. The gene calls are TRBV29-1 and TRBJ1-2; 11 nucleotides match TRBD1. The CDR3 is 12 amino acids. Germline lookup yields CDR1 SQVTM and CDR2 ANQGSEA. The CDR3 DNA is TGCAGTGCCGGGACAGGGGGGTATGGCTACACCTTC. It encodes CSAGTGGYGYTF. The full variable domain, completed using reference TRBV29-1 and TRBJ1-2, is SAVISQKPSRDICQRGTSLTIQCQVDSQVTMMFWYRQQPGQSLTLIATANQGSEATYESGFVIDKFPISRPNLTFSTLTVSNMSPEDSSIYLCSAGTGGYGYTFGSGTRLTVV.

This clone was found once. The gene calls are TRBV10-3 and TRBJ1-2, with TRBD1 as a possible D gene (5 bases). Trimming took 8 bases from V and 0 from J, leaving 10 bases between them. This CDR3 region has 13 residues. CDR1 is ENHRY, CDR2 SYGVKD, per germline. CDR3: CAIGAVTNYGYTF. CDR3 bases: TGTGCCATCGGGGCGGTCACTAACTATGGCTACACCTTC.

The chain combines TRBV5-8 with TRBJ2-1; a weak D match, TRBD2 (5 bases). This CDR3 has 13 amino acids. With 6 bases removed from V and 8 bases from J, the gap between germline ends came to 15 bases. In germline, CDR1 is SGHTS, CDR2 YDEGEE. CDR3 coding DNA: TGTGCCAGCACCCGGCGGACGCGGGATGAGCAGTTCTTC. It codes for CASTRRTRDEQFF.

The chain combines TRBV18 with TRBJ2-3, with D perhaps TRBD1 or TRBD2 (5 bases each). From germline, CDR1 is KGHSH and CDR2 LQKENI. Trimming stripped 2 bases from V and 2 bases from J, with 8 bases between. The CDR3 runs to 14 residues. CDR3 coding DNA: TGTGCCAGCTCACCAGAGGGGCTCACAGATACGCAGTATTTT. The encoded protein is CASSPEGLTDTQYF. The entire variable domain, with the rest obtained from reference TRBV18 and TRBJ2-3, is as follows: NAGVMQNPRHLVRRRGQEARLRCSPMKGHSHVYWYRQLPEEGLKFMVYLQKENIIDESGMPKERFSAEFPKEGPSILRIQQVVRGDSAAYFCASSPEGLTDTQYFGPGTRLTVL.

The rearrangement links TRBV9 to TRBJ1-2; D unclear. Trimming left V 0 bases short and J 0 bases short, with 6 bases between. This CDR3 has 14 residues. Germline V gene lookup returns CDR1 SGDLS and CDR2 YYNGEE. CDR3 residues: CASSVGEANYGYTF. In DNA, the CDR3 is TGTGCCAGCAGCGTAGGAGAAGCTAACTATGGCTACACCTTC.

This chain connects TRBV19 to TRBJ1-1, with D perhaps matching TRBD1 (5 bases). V dropped 2 bases and J dropped 1 base, with 8 bases sitting between them. Germline assignment: CDR1 LNHDA and CDR2 SQIVND (reference sequence). This CDR3 spans 14 amino acids. The CDR3 spells CASSIRGRNTEAFF. CDR3 nucleotides: TGTGCCAGTAGTATAAGGGGAAGGAACACTGAAGCTTTCTTT. The full variable domain, with the rest looked up from reference TRBV19 and TRBJ1-1, is DGGITQSPKYLFRKEGQNVTLSCEQNLNHDAMYWYRQDPGQGLRLIYYSQIVNDFQKGDIAEGYSVSREKKESFPLTVTSAQKNPTAFYLCASSIRGRNTEAFFGQGTRLTVV.

V is TRBV5-1 and J is TRBJ2-1, with 12 bases matching TRBD1. V lost 4 bases, J lost 9 bases, and 8 bases stayed unmatched. CDR3 length: 15 amino acids. Germline assignment: CDR1 SGHRS and CDR2 YFSETQ. The CDR3 region has the DNA TGCGCCAGCAGCATTGGGACAGGGGGCTTGACTGAGCAGTTCTTC. Protein: CASSIGTGGLTEQFF.

The chain uses TRBV5-6 and TRBJ2-1; TRBD2 agrees at 9 bases. J lost 6 bases, V lost 4 bases, and 8 bases had no gene match. CDR1 is SGHDT and CDR2 is YYEEEE in the germline V gene. The CDR3 consists of 15 residues. CDR3 amino acids: CASSLLSGGANEQFF. CDR3 sequence (DNA): TGTGCCAGCAGCCTCCTTAGCGGGGGAGCCAATGAGCAGTTCTTC.

The chain employs TRBV12-5 and TRBJ1-1; D unclear. The ends were cut back, 1 base at V and 1 base at J, with 4 bases in the middle. The CDR3 runs 13 residues. In germline, CDR1 is LGHNT, CDR2 FRNRAP. The CDR3 protein is CASGLGQNTEAFF. CDR3 DNA: TGTGCTAGTGGTTTGGGACAGAACACTGAAGCTTTCTTT.